This paragraph reports one TCR beta chain. Its antigen remains unknown. The entry originates in a study of cytomegalovirus exposure and HLA in healthy donors. Study findings and constraints: In a later analysis, compared with equally common non-associated chains, HLA-associated beta chains were more expanded.

PCR employed 60 Vbeta and 13 Jbeta primers. TCRdb's table, derived via immunoSEQ multiplex PCR, lists solely in-frame clones and lacks some. Of over 150,000 clones listed, approximately 80% are singletons. Trimming left V 2 bases short and J 0 bases short, with 5 bases between. Germline CDR1 SGDLS, CDR2 YYNGEE. The CDR3 totals 13 residues. The V and J genes are TRBV9 and TRBJ1-2; no clear D. The TCR originated in a boy younger than 10 in good health and CMV-seronegative. Sequencing was done on a sample of PBMCs. The CDR3 DNA reads as TGTGCCAGCAGCGTTCGAGCTAACTATGGCTACACCTTC. Amino acid sequence: CASSVRANYGYTF.